This TCR beta chain comes out of a study of cytomegalovirus exposure and HLA in healthy donors. Data came from immunoSEQ multiplex PCR; TCRdb stores just in-frame clones and leaves some out. The sample yields 100,000 to 120,000 clones, approximately 96% seen once. Notes on this clone: At one end the junction does not follow the germline gene, possibly because of a read error.

CDR3 length: 12 amino acids. The germline V gene encodes CDR1 SNHLY and CDR2 FYNNEI. Sequences were obtained from PBMCs. The source of this sequence is a woman between 18 and 29 years old in good health and CMV-seronegative. This chain joins TRBV2 and TRBJ1-2; no clear D. CDR3 bases: TGTGCCAGCAGTGAAGCGCTTCTGCCACAGTCCTTC. Residues: CASSEALLPQSF.